The 30 T cell receptor beta chains listed next were all sequenced from one sample in a study of cytomegalovirus exposure and HLA in healthy donors. TCRdb's copy holds only in-frame clones and misses some; the assay was immunoSEQ multiplex PCR. This table has 200,000 to 300,000 clones, about 90% appearing once. Sequencing used PBMCs. These receptor sequences come from a man between 18 and 29 years old in good health and CMV-seropositive.

The genes are TRBV6-6 and TRBJ2-7; D is possibly TRBD2 (6 bases). This CDR3 contains 15 residues. In germline, CDR1 is MNHNY, CDR2 SVGAGI (reference sequence). With 6 bases removed from V and 0 bases from J, the gap between germline ends came to 15 bases. The CDR3 loop reads CASRGAGTHSYEQYF. CDR3 in DNA: TGTGCCAGCAGAGGCGCCGGGACTCACTCCTACGAGCAGTACTTC.

The V and J genes are TRBV7-3 and TRBJ2-1, with 9 bases aligning to TRBD1. Germline V gives CDR1 SGHTA, CDR2 FQGTGA. The length of the CDR3 is 15 residues. V shed 6 bases, J shed 0 bases, and the junction held 3 bases outside the gene matches. The CDR3: CASSLGQGSYNEQFF. The CDR3 DNA is TGTGCCAGCAGTCTGGGACAGGGCTCCTACAATGAGCAGTTCTTC.

The V call is TRBV6-5, the J call TRBJ1-1; TRBD1 agrees at 7 bases. Germline assignment: CDR1 MNHEY and CDR2 SVGAGI. This CDR3 has 14 residues. Unmatched junction bases numbered 0, after V lost 2 bases and J lost 0 bases. CDR3 DNA: TGTGCCAGCAGTTACGGGACAGTGAACACTGAAGCTTTCTTT. This sequence encodes CASSYGTVNTEAFF.

The chain links TRBV2 to TRBJ2-6; 9 bases are shared with TRBD1. The CDR3 spans 15 residues. The V and J ends lost 4 bases and 2 bases, in that order; junction bases with no gene match: 0. The germline V gene has CDR1 SNHLY and CDR2 FYNNEI. In DNA form, the CDR3 reads TGTGCCAGCAGTGGGGACAGGGCTGGGGCCAACGTCCTGACTTTC. It specifies CASSGDRAGANVLTF.

The chain couples TRBV10-2 to TRBJ2-7; D might be TRBD1 or TRBD2, each matching 5 bases. Germline CDR1 and CDR2: WSHSY and SAAADI. The ends were cut back, 6 bases at V and 2 bases at J, with 14 bases in the middle. The CDR3 contains 14 residues. CDR3 sequence (DNA): TGCGCCAGCAGCGACAGCGGACACACCTACGAGCAGTACTTC. Translation: CASSDSGHTYEQYF.

The J gene is TRBJ2-1, the V gene TRBV28; 12 bases are shared with TRBD2. Trimming removed 6 bases from V and 8 bases from J; junction bases left unmatched: 2. Germline V gene sequence: CDR1 MDHEN, CDR2 SYDVKM. The CDR3 has 13 amino acids. The DNA for the CDR3 is TGTGCCAGCAGGACTAGCGGGAGATATGAGCAGTTCTTC. This gives the protein CASRTSGRYEQFF.

This chain uses TRBV5-4 with TRBJ2-7; 8 bases match TRBD1. Germline V gives CDR1 SGHNT, CDR2 YYREEE (reference sequence). The V gene end was trimmed by 4 bases and the J gene end by 6 bases; junction bases not matched to a gene: 6. The CDR3 is 13 residues long. The chain's CDR3 is CASSLGQAGEQYF. The CDR3 DNA follows: TGTGCCAGCAGCCTGGGACAGGCTGGCGAGCAGTACTTC.

The CDR3 nucleotides read TGTGCCAGCAGTCCGCCATCATGGGCTGGCAGGGGATTTGGCTACACCTTC. This translates into CASSPPSWAGRGFGYTF. The chain is built from TRBV27 and TRBJ1-2; TRBD1 might be the D (6 bases). Germline CDR1 MNHEY, CDR2 SMNVEV (reference sequence). The CDR3 consists of 17 residues. Trimming shortened V by 5 bases and J by 7 bases, and 26 bases separated the two germline ends.

The chain uses TRBV11-2 and TRBJ2-2; D perhaps matches TRBD1 (6 bases). The V end was cut by 2 bases, the J end by 10 bases, with 17 bases between. This CDR3 is 15 amino acids long. The V gene's germline CDR1 is SGHAT and CDR2 FQNNGV. CDR3 nucleotide sequence: TGTGCCAGCAGCTTAAGGCCACAGGGTATCTCGGAGCTGTTTTTT. Protein: CASSLRPQGISELFF.

The chain is built from TRBV20-1 and TRBJ2-1, with D perhaps being TRBD1 or TRBD2 (5 bases each). Germline V gives CDR1 DFQATT, CDR2 SNEGSKA (reference sequence). The CDR3 spans 10 residues. The V end was cut by 6 bases, the J end by 7 bases, with 7 bases between. CDR3: CSAWGNEQFF. The CDR3, as DNA: TGCAGTGCCTGGGGGAATGAGCAGTTCTTC.

The chain links TRBV27 to TRBJ1-5; possible D gene TRBD1, 5 bases. Per germline, CDR1 MNHEY and CDR2 SMNVEV (reference sequence). The CDR3 runs to 13 residues. V lost 2 bases to trimming and J lost 7 bases, with 9 bases between them. CDR3 sequence reads: CASSLGAGQPQHF. CDR3 nucleotide sequence: TGTGCCAGCAGTTTAGGGGCCGGACAGCCCCAGCATTTT.

V and J are TRBV19 and TRBJ1-1; 10 nucleotides agree with TRBD1. This CDR3 spans 15 amino acids. CDR1 and CDR2 (germline): LNHDA, SQIVND (reference sequence). Trimming at V came to 9 bases and at J to 4 bases, leaving 11 bases not matched to a gene. Here the CDR3 reads CASQPGTGATTEAFF. The CDR3 region has the DNA TGTGCCAGCCAACCCGGGACAGGGGCGACCACTGAAGCTTTCTTT.

This clone has just a few counts. This chain joins TRBV18 and TRBJ2-7; TRBD1 agrees at 12 bases. Looked up from germline, CDR1 is KGHSH and CDR2 is LQKENI. The CDR3 sequence is 16 residues long. J gave up 7 bases and V 3 bases, and 10 bases lay outside the gene matches. The CDR3, as DNA: TGTGCCAGCTCACCCCGTCCGGGACAGGGGGCGCAGGAGCAGTACTTC. Residues: CASSPRPGQGAQEQYF.

The chain couples TRBV7-9 to TRBJ1-2; 10 nucleotides agree with TRBD1. V lost 3 bases, J lost 13 bases, and 2 bases stayed unmatched. The CDR3 is 11 amino acids. CDR1 is SEHNR and CDR2 is FQNEAQ in the germline V gene (reference sequence). The CDR3 region is CASSFDRGPTF. CDR3 DNA: TGTGCCAGCAGCTTCGACAGGGGGCCCACCTTC.

The chain employs TRBV9 and TRBJ2-1; 12 bases are a match to TRBD2. Germline CDR1 SGDLS, CDR2 YYNGEE. With V trimmed by 4 bases and J by 7 bases, 12 bases remained unmatched. CDR3 length equals 17 residues. CDR3 sequence reads: CASSPGPRLAGGNEQFF. The CDR3, as DNA: TGTGCCAGCAGCCCCGGACCCCGGCTAGCGGGAGGGAATGAGCAGTTCTTC.

V usage is TRBV5-1 and J usage is TRBJ2-6; 8 bases map to TRBD1. The germline CDR1 and CDR2 sequences are SGHRS and YFSETQ. V lost 4 bases, J lost 0 bases, and 12 bases stayed unmatched. This CDR3 spans 19 amino acids. The CDR3 loop reads CASSLGQGPFSSGANVLTF. The CDR3 bases are TGCGCCAGCAGCCTAGGACAGGGCCCCTTTAGCTCTGGGGCCAACGTCCTGACTTTC. The full variable domain, rest sourced from reference TRBV5-1 and TRBJ2-6, is KAGVTQTPRYLIKTRGQQVTLSCSPISGHRSVSWYQQTPGQGLQFLFEYFSETQRNKGNFPGRFSGRQFSNSRSEMNVSTLELGDSALYLCASSLGQGPFSSGANVLTFGAGSRLTVL.

The chain carries TRBV10-3 and TRBJ1-4; TRBD1 might be the D (5 bases). The CDR3 sequence is 15 residues long. Germline V gene lookup returns CDR1 ENHRY and CDR2 SYGVKD. V lost 5 bases to trimming and J lost 3 bases, with 13 bases between them. CDR3 nucleotides: TGTGCCATCAGTACCAGGGTAATGGCTAATGAAAAACTGTTTTTT. Its translation: CAISTRVMANEKLFF.

The chain has TRBV28 and TRBJ2-1; 12 bases map to TRBD2. Germline CDR1 is MDHEN and CDR2 is SYDVKM. This CDR3 spans 14 amino acids. J was trimmed by 10 bases and V by 6 bases; bases with no gene match: 7. In DNA, the CDR3 is TGTGCCAGCAGAAGACTAGCGGGAGAGGGGGAGCAGTTCTTC. Translated: CASRRLAGEGEQFF.

This rearrangement joins TRBV7-9 to TRBJ2-7, with 7 bases matching TRBD1. V was clipped by 5 bases and J by 5 bases; unmatched bases: 3. The CDR3 totals 12 residues. Germline lookup yields CDR1 SEHNR and CDR2 FQNEAQ (reference sequence). CDR3 protein: CASSNRGNEQYF. CDR3 bases: TGTGCCAGCAGCAACAGGGGAAACGAGCAGTACTTC. Variable domain in full (rest from reference TRBV7-9 and TRBJ2-7): DTGVSQNPRHKITKRGQNVTFRCDPISEHNRLYWYRQTLGQGPEFLTYFQNEAQLEKSRLLSDRFSAERPKGSFSTLEIQRTEQGDSAMYLCASSNRGNEQYFGPGTRLTVT.

The chain employs TRBV7-8 and TRBJ1-2; 7 nucleotides line up with TRBD1. The ends lost 3 bases at V and 7 bases at J; junction bases unmatched: 5. The germline gives CDR1 SGHVS, CDR2 FQNEAQ. The CDR3 sequence is 13 residues long. CDR3 loop: CASSFQGVSGYTF. CDR3 coding DNA: TGTGCCAGCAGCTTCCAGGGGGTTTCTGGCTACACCTTC.

The rearrangement joins TRBV6-4 to TRBJ2-1, with 8 bases aligning to TRBD1. The germline V gene encodes CDR1 MRHNA and CDR2 SNTAGT. V lost 2 bases and J lost 7; bases outside the gene matches: 7. The CDR3 consists of 15 residues. The CDR3 here is CASSDGQGAANEQFF. CDR3 DNA: TGTGCCAGCAGTGACGGGCAGGGGGCAGCTAATGAGCAGTTCTTC.

The CDR3 loop is CASSLTRTGAYGYTF. CDR3 DNA sequence: TGTGCCAGCAGTTTAACCCGGACAGGGGCCTATGGCTACACCTTC. The chain combines TRBV28 with TRBJ1-2; 9 bases match TRBD1. CDR1 is MDHEN and CDR2 is SYDVKM in the germline V gene. V trimming: 2 bases; J trimming: 4 bases; junction bases outside the gene matches: 5. This CDR3 region has 15 residues.

The J gene is TRBJ2-3, the V gene TRBV7-7; a weak D match, TRBD2 (5 bases). The CDR3 totals 15 residues. Germline values: CDR1 SSHAT, CDR2 FNYEAQ (reference sequence). V was trimmed by 5 bases and J by 4 bases, leaving 16 bases between them. CDR3 coding DNA: TGTGCCAGCAGCCGCACCACCCTCGGGGCAGATACGCAGTATTTT. It translates to CASSRTTLGADTQYF.

This chain joins TRBV7-9 and TRBJ2-5, with 10 bases fitting TRBD2. There are 14 residues in the CDR3. The junction had 5 bases not matched to a gene; V was cut back by 7 bases and J by 3 bases. Germline CDR1 is SEHNR and CDR2 is FQNEAQ (reference sequence). The CDR3 reads CASKASGSKETQYF. The CDR3 bases are TGTGCCAGCAAGGCTAGCGGGAGTAAAGAGACCCAGTACTTC.

J is TRBJ2-5 and V is TRBV25-1; 8 bases map to TRBD1. The CDR3 has 15 amino acids. Germline V gene lookup returns CDR1 MGHDK and CDR2 SYGVNS. V gave up 5 bases and J gave up 5 bases; unmatched junction bases: 10. The chain's CDR3 is CASSPSDRVVETQYF. The CDR3, as DNA: TGTGCCAGCAGTCCTTCGGACAGGGTTGTGGAGACCCAGTACTTC.

The chain couples TRBV5-1 to TRBJ2-6, with no clear D. The germline gives CDR1 SGHRS, CDR2 YFSETQ. V was cut by 4 bases and J by 5 bases, with 7 bases left in between. This CDR3 comprises 13 residues. The CDR3 DNA follows: TGCGCCAGCAGCCAGGCGCGGGCCAACGTCCTGACTTTC. This translates into CASSQARANVLTF.

The rearrangement uses TRBV29-1 and TRBJ2-6, with D possibly being TRBD2 (7 bases). The germline V gene encodes CDR1 SQVTM and CDR2 ANQGSEA. The germline V and J ends were trimmed by 4 bases and 4 bases, with 11 bases remaining between them. The length of the CDR3 is 14 residues. The CDR3 spells CSVGGGAGANVLTF. The CDR3 nucleotides are TGCAGCGTTGGGGGGGGCGCAGGGGCCAACGTCCTGACTTTC.

The chain links TRBV30 to TRBJ1-5; 7 bases are shared with TRBD1. With 3 bases clipped from V and 9 bases from J, the junction kept 8 bases outside the gene matches. In germline, CDR1 is GTSNPN, CDR2 SVGIG (reference sequence). The CDR3 runs 13 residues. CDR3 sequence reads: CAWRGTAEGPQHF. DNA of the CDR3: TGTGCCTGGAGGGGGACAGCCGAAGGGCCCCAGCATTTT.

The chain joins TRBV7-2 to TRBJ1-2; a possible D gene is TRBD1 (5 bases). The germline V and J ends were trimmed by 5 bases and 4 bases, with 17 bases remaining between them. The CDR3 has 15 amino acids. CDR1 and CDR2 from the germline V gene are SGHTA and FQGNSA. The CDR3 nucleotides read TGTGCCAGCAGCACCTCAGACAGACCCGGCTATGGCTACACCTTC. Its protein is CASSTSDRPGYGYTF. The entire variable domain, with the rest obtained from reference TRBV7-2 and TRBJ1-2, is as follows: GAGVSQSPSNKVTEKGKDVELRCDPISGHTALYWYRQSLGQGLEFLIYFQGNSAPDKSGLPSDRFSAERTGGSVSTLTIQRTQQEDSAVYLCASSTSDRPGYGYTFGSGTRLTVV.

This clone appeared once. This chain connects TRBV7-2 to TRBJ2-7; TRBD1 is a possible D gene (6 bases). This CDR3 spans 13 amino acids. Germline lookup yields CDR1 SGHTA and CDR2 FQGNSA. The V and J ends lost 5 bases and 3 bases respectively, with 11 bases between them. The CDR3 region has the DNA TGTGCCAGCAGCCTAGAGGACAGCTACGAGCAGTACTTC. This translates into CASSLEDSYEQYF.